Following are 15 T cell receptor beta chains from one sample sequenced in a study of shared clonotypes between healthy human individuals. The naive CD8 subset, CD45RO-negative cells positively selected for CCR7, excluded terminally differentiated effector memory CD45RA+ cells. The table came from immunoSEQ multiplex PCR; TCRdb's copy has only in-frame clones and leaves some out. The sample includes more than 600,000 clones, about 92% seen only once; the top ten take about 24%. The source material was naive CD8+ T cells sorted from blood. These receptors were taken from a man aged 25-45 years in good health.

The chain couples TRBV10-3 to TRBJ2-7, with a possible D match to TRBD2 (5 bases). V was clipped by 6 bases and J by 0 bases, with 9 bases between them. The CDR3 is 13 amino acids. From germline, CDR1 is ENHRY and CDR2 SYGVKD. CDR3 amino acids: CAIRDLSSYEQYF. The CDR3 nucleotides read TGTGCCATCAGGGACTTGAGCTCCTACGAGCAGTACTTC.

The chain combines TRBV25-1 with TRBJ2-3; 7 nucleotides align to TRBD2. Per germline, CDR1 MGHDK and CDR2 SYGVNS. After removal of 1 base from V and 1 base from J, the junction contained 5 bases not matched to a gene. There are 16 residues in the CDR3. This CDR3 is CASSEWGGRGTDTQYF. The DNA of the CDR3 is TGTGCCAGCAGTGAATGGGGCGGGAGAGGCACAGATACGCAGTATTTT.

This CDR3 is CASSDRGTGELFF. CDR3 bases: TGCGCCAGCAGTGACCGAGGAACCGGGGAGCTGTTTTTT. The V call is TRBV10-1, the J call TRBJ2-2; D gene uncertain. Germline V gives CDR1 WNHNN, CDR2 SYGVQD (reference sequence). The ends were cut back, 3 bases at V and 5 bases at J, with 7 bases in the middle. The CDR3 has 13 residues.

The chain uses TRBV11-3 and TRBJ1-1; a weak D match, TRBD1 (6 bases). Germline assignment: CDR1 SGHNT and CDR2 YENEEA. The CDR3 length is 12 residues. The V gene lost 0 bases and the J gene lost 11 bases, with 10 bases spanning the gap. CDR3 amino acids: CASSLDGQRAFF. The CDR3 DNA reads TGTGCCAGCAGCTTAGATGGACAGCGGGCTTTCTTT.

The V and J genes are TRBV29-1 and TRBJ2-5; TRBD1 or TRBD2 may be the D gene (7 bases each). The germline CDR1 and CDR2 sequences are SQVTM and ANQGSEA. This CDR3 contains 15 residues. Trimming pared 6 bases from V and 3 bases from J, leaving 20 bases between. CDR3 sequence reads: CSVEDRGDSEETQYF. The CDR3 nucleotides are TGCAGCGTAGAGGACCGGGGGGACAGTGAAGAGACCCAGTACTTC.

Regarding this clone: At the DNA level, this CDR3 is encoded by other sequences in the same sample as well. V is TRBV9 and J is TRBJ2-5; D tentatively fits TRBD1 or TRBD2 (5 bases each). Germline assignment: CDR1 SGDLS and CDR2 YYNGEE. The ends were cut back, 0 bases at V and 2 bases at J, with 8 bases in the middle. The CDR3 is 14 residues long. The CDR3 DNA is TGTGCCAGCAGCGTAGGGTGGGGGCAAGAGACCCAGTACTTC. As protein: CASSVGWGQETQYF. The variable domain in full, with the rest retrieved from reference TRBV9 and TRBJ2-5, is DSGVTQTPKHLITATGQRVTLRCSPRSGDLSVYWYQQSLDQGLQFLIQYYNGEERAKGNILERFSAQQFPDLHSELNLSSLELGDSALYFCASSVGWGQETQYFGPGTRLLVL.

The rearrangement joins TRBV11-2 to TRBJ1-4, with D perhaps matching TRBD1 (5 bases). The V end was cut by 8 bases, the J end by 0 bases, with 25 bases between. The CDR3 totals 19 residues. CDR1 is SGHAT, CDR2 FQNNGV, per germline. CDR3 sequence reads: CASCGTETMETPTNEKLFF. DNA for the CDR3: TGTGCCAGCTGCGGGACGGAAACTATGGAAACCCCAACTAATGAAAAACTGTTTTTT. Full variable domain (missing parts from reference TRBV11-2 and TRBJ1-4): EAGVAQSPRYKIIEKRQSVAFWCNPISGHATLYWYQQILGQGPKLLIQFQNNGVVDDSQLPKDRFSAERLKGVDSTLKIQPAKLEDSAVYLCASCGTETMETPTNEKLFFGSGTQLSVL.

The rearrangement uses TRBV14 and TRBJ2-3, with 11 positions matching TRBD2. Germline V lookup: CDR1 SGHDN, CDR2 FVKESK. The CDR3 has 18 amino acids. Germline trimming cut 0 bases from V and 2 bases from J; bases unmatched to any gene: 7. The CDR3 DNA is TGTGCCAGCAGCCAAGATTTAGCGGGAGGGCCGGACACAGATACGCAGTATTTT. The encoded protein is CASSQDLAGGPDTDTQYF.

The chain recombines TRBV7-9 with TRBJ2-7; D is unclear. Trimming stripped 5 bases from V and 0 bases from J, with 5 bases between. The CDR3 is 12 amino acids. Germline loops: CDR1 SEHNR, CDR2 FQNEAQ (reference sequence). CDR3 protein: CASSAFSYEQYF. CDR3 bases: TGTGCCAGCAGCGCCTTCTCCTACGAGCAGTACTTC.

The rearrangement uses TRBV7-9 and TRBJ2-5, with unresolved D. This CDR3 comprises 13 residues. Germline assignment: CDR1 SEHNR and CDR2 FQNEAQ (reference sequence). With 5 bases removed from V and 9 bases from J, the gap between germline ends came to 16 bases. CDR3 in DNA: TGTGCCAGCAGCCTAAAATCTAGTTGGGCCCAGTACTTC. It specifies CASSLKSSWAQYF.

This chain joins TRBV11-2 and TRBJ2-7; no definite D call. CDR3 size: 13 residues. V was trimmed by 3 bases and J by 6 bases, leaving 12 bases between them. Germline values: CDR1 SGHAT, CDR2 FQNNGV. CDR3 loop: CASSFNPPSEQYF. CDR3 bases: TGTGCCAGCAGCTTCAACCCTCCGAGCGAGCAGTACTTC.

The chain uses TRBV19 and TRBJ2-3; D remains ambiguous. CDR3 length equals 14 residues. The germline CDR1 and CDR2 sequences are LNHDA and SQIVND (reference sequence). V was pared by 1 base and J by 2 bases, with 7 bases between. The CDR3 nucleotides are TGTGCCAGTAGTATAGTCTTATTCACAGATACGCAGTATTTT. This codes for CASSIVLFTDTQYF. Drawing the rest from reference TRBV19 and TRBJ2-3, the complete variable domain is DGGITQSPKYLFRKEGQNVTLSCEQNLNHDAMYWYRQDPGQGLRLIYYSQIVNDFQKGDIAEGYSVSREKKESFPLTVTSAQKNPTAFYLCASSIVLFTDTQYFGPGTRLTVL.

The rearrangement joins TRBV28 to TRBJ2-1, with 10 bases matching TRBD2. The trim removed 7 bases at V and 6 bases at J, leaving 6 bases unmatched. The CDR3 has 14 residues. Germline-derived CDR1 and CDR2 are MDHEN and SYDVKM. CDR3 bases: TGTGCCAGCACCAAGCGGGAGGGCCCCAATGAGCAGTTCTTC. The encoded protein is CASTKREGPNEQFF.

This sequence joins TRBV5-4 and TRBJ2-7; 7 nucleotides align to TRBD1. The junction had 19 bases not matched to a gene; V was cut back by 4 bases and J by 9 bases. This CDR3 is 16 amino acids long. CDR1 and CDR2 from the germline V gene are SGHNT and YYREEE (reference sequence). CDR3 amino acids: CASSTGTGVAPPGQYF. CDR3 nucleotides: TGTGCCAGCAGCACGGGAACAGGGGTCGCCCCCCCTGGGCAGTACTTC.

With regard to this clone: Other DNA sequences in this sample translate to the same CDR3. The J gene is TRBJ1-1, the V gene TRBV5-5; 8 bases agree with TRBD1. Germline CDR1 reads SGHKS; CDR2 reads YYEKEE (reference sequence). V was clipped by 3 bases and J by 6 bases; unmatched bases: 4. CDR3 length: 13 amino acids. The CDR3 loop reads CASSSDRGPEAFF. The CDR3 DNA sequence: TGTGCCAGCAGCTCCGACAGGGGTCCTGAAGCTTTCTTT.